These 5 T cell receptor beta chains originate from one sample sequenced in a study of neurological immune-mediated disorders. MiXCR was run by TCRdb on the 5' RACE reads, yielding one entry per CDR3 protein. The sample yields over 60,000 distinct CDR3 sequences, less than 5.5% seen once. The sample consisted of PBMCs. These receptor sequences come from a woman aged 25 to 39 with multiple sclerosis.

This clonotype was found many times. The rearrangement uses TRBV5-1 and TRBJ2-3; D is unresolved. This CDR3 has 14 amino acids. The germline V and J ends were trimmed by 0 bases and 6 bases, with 11 bases remaining between them. Looked up from germline, CDR1 is SGHRS and CDR2 is YFSETQ. This CDR3 is CASSLESLRDTQYF. In DNA, the CDR3 is TGCGCCAGCAGCTTGGAATCCCTCAGGGATACGCAGTATTTT.

This clonotype was detected ten times or more. V and J are TRBV6-5 and TRBJ2-1, with unresolved D. The CDR3 has 12 amino acids. The V gene's germline CDR1 is MNHEY and CDR2 SVGAGI. V was pared by 4 bases and J by 6 bases, with 7 bases between. CDR3 bases: TGTGCCAGCAGTTCGATTCCCAATGAGCAGTTCTTC. Residues: CASSSIPNEQFF.

This clonotype was seen many times. This chain uses TRBV5-1 with TRBJ1-1; a weak D match, TRBD1 (5 bases). Germline V CDR1 and CDR2: SGHRS, YFSETQ. The V gene lost 2 bases and the J gene lost 3 bases, with 8 bases spanning the gap. There are 13 residues in the CDR3. Here the CDR3 DNA reads TGCGCCAGCAGCTTACAGGACCACACTGAAGCTTTCTTT. It codes for CASSLQDHTEAFF.

This clonotype was found many times. The chain employs TRBV5-1 and TRBJ1-1; D is ambiguous. The V gene's germline CDR1 is SGHRS and CDR2 YFSETQ. Trimming shortened V by 3 bases and J by 5 bases, and 11 bases separated the two germline ends. This CDR3 has 13 amino acids. The CDR3 DNA follows: TGCGCCAGCAGCTCTTTTTCGGGGACTGAAGCTTTCTTT. Amino acid sequence: CASSSFSGTEAFF.

The table lists this clonotype with many counts. The V and J genes are TRBV4-2 and TRBJ2-3; TRBD1 matches 7 bases. The CDR3 totals 15 residues. V gave up 1 base and J gave up 5 bases; unmatched junction bases: 6. The germline CDR1 and CDR2 sequences are LGHNA and YNFKEQ. As DNA, the CDR3 is TGTGCCAGCAGCCAAGGGAGACAGGGCATAGATACGCAGTATTTT. Protein sequence: CASSQGRQGIDTQYF.